This TCR beta chain was obtained from a study of blood T cell repertoires in COVID-19. Some clones are missing from TCRdb's copy, which holds only in-frame ones; the method was immunoSEQ multiplex PCR. Of approximately 240,000 clones listed, about nine tenths are singletons. Participant reports of clinical history set cohort assignment. The ends were cut back, 3 bases at V and 4 bases at J, with 6 bases in the middle. This CDR3 has 13 amino acids. The germline CDR1 and CDR2 sequences are MNHEY and SMNVEV (reference sequence). This chain connects TRBV27 to TRBJ1-4; D ambiguous. The sequenced sample was PBMCs or T cells enriched from blood (not recorded which). The origin of this receptor is a woman aged 25 to 45 with acute COVID-19. As DNA, the CDR3 is TGTGCCAGCAGTTTTCTTCTTAATGAAAAACTGTTTTTT. The encoded protein is CASSFLLNEKLFF.